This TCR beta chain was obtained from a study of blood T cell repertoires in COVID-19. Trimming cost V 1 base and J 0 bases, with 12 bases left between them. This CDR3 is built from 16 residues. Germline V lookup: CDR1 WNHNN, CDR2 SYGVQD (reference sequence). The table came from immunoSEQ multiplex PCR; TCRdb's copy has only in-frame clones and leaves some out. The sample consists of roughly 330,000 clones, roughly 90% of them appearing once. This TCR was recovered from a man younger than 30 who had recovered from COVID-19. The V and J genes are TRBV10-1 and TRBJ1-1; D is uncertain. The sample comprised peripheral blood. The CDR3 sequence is CASSEYAGTVNTEAFF. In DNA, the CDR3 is TGCGCCAGCAGTGAGTATGCAGGAACCGTGAACACTGAAGCTTTCTTT.